Following are 14 T cell receptor beta chains from one sample sequenced in a study of human T cells and chemical hapten exposure. Time point here: patch test 2, 6 weeks after DPC sensitization. Treatment of the sample: therapeutic diphenylcyclopropenone sensitization with weekly scalp DPC. TCRdb itself ran the RACE reads through MiXCR, one entry per CDR3 protein. The sample carries about 84,000 distinct CDR3 sequences, roughly 10% recorded once. Sample: whole blood, taken in connection with sensitization to the hapten diphenylcyclopropenone (DPC). Receptors were obtained from a woman in her 30s with alopecia areata. Some clones in this sample may be carry-over from other donors' samples.

Only a few counts were recorded for this clonotype. The chain has TRBV7-2 and TRBJ2-2, with TRBD2 identical over 10 bases. Trimming took 2 bases from V and 6 from J; bases not matched to a gene: 15. Germline CDR1 is SGHTA and CDR2 is FQGNSA. The CDR3 is 19 amino acids. Written as DNA, the CDR3 is TGTGCCAGCAGCTTAAATATCTTAGCGGGAGGCCCCCAGGCCGGGGAGCTGTTTTTT. This encodes CASSLNILAGGPQAGELFF.

This clonotype occurred once. This chain links TRBV28 with TRBJ2-1; D is ambiguous. Germline V gives CDR1 MDHEN, CDR2 SYDVKM. This CDR3 has 13 amino acids. Trimming stripped 5 bases from V and 0 bases from J, with 5 bases between. The CDR3 here is CASSRTSYNEQFF. The CDR3 region has the DNA TGTGCCAGCAGTCGGACCTCCTACAATGAGCAGTTCTTC.

This clonotype was seen ten or more times. The chain links TRBV20-1 to TRBJ2-5, with 8 positions matching TRBD2. The CDR3 has 15 residues. The ends lost 3 bases at V and 4 bases at J; junction bases unmatched: 10. From germline, CDR1 is DFQATT and CDR2 SNEGSKA (reference sequence). CDR3 loop: CSASSDGGARETQYF. CDR3 nucleotide sequence: TGCAGTGCTAGCAGTGACGGGGGGGCCCGAGAGACCCAGTACTTC.

This clonotype has a handful of counts. This chain links TRBV7-2 with TRBJ1-3; possibly TRBD1 for D (6 bases). V lost 3 bases, J lost 0 bases, and 12 bases lay in between. The CDR3 spans 16 residues. The germline gives CDR1 SGHTA, CDR2 FQGNSA. DNA of the CDR3: TGTGCCAGCAGCTTGCCGGGACAACGCTCTGGAAACACCATATATTTT. Translating it yields CASSLPGQRSGNTIYF. Supplemented by reference TRBV7-2 and TRBJ1-3, the full variable domain reads GAGVSQSPSNKVTEKGKDVELRCDPISGHTALYWYRQSLGQGLEFLIYFQGNSAPDKSGLPSDRFSAERTGGSVSTLTIQRTQQEDSAVYLCASSLPGQRSGNTIYFGEGSWLTVV.

This clonotype appeared many times. The V gene is TRBV4-3, the J gene TRBJ2-3; D could derive from TRBD1 or TRBD2 (5 bases each). V was pared by 0 bases and J by 0 bases, with 7 bases between. The CDR3 consists of 15 residues. Germline V lookup: CDR1 LGHNA, CDR2 YSLEER. The CDR3 DNA reads TGCGCCAGCAGCCAAGAGGGGACGAGCACAGATACGCAGTATTTT. Translation gives CASSQEGTSTDTQYF.

This clonotype has just a few counts. The chain links TRBV7-6 to TRBJ2-5; 7 positions match TRBD2. CDR3 length: 19 amino acids. In germline, CDR1 is SGHVS, CDR2 FNYEAQ. The trim removed 5 bases at V and 0 bases at J, leaving 18 bases unmatched. CDR3 in amino acids: CASSPFPLDSGPYQETQYF. In DNA, the CDR3 is TGTGCCAGCAGCCCCTTCCCTTTGGATAGCGGGCCGTACCAAGAGACCCAGTACTTC.

This clonotype showed up many times. The CDR3: CASSLPGIETQYF. In DNA, the CDR3 is TGTGCCAGCAGCTTGCCAGGGATAGAGACCCAGTACTTC. This chain joins TRBV5-4 and TRBJ2-5, with D maybe TRBD1 (5 bases). Germline V gene sequence: CDR1 SGHNT, CDR2 YYREEE (reference sequence). V lost 1 base and J lost 4, with 8 bases in between. The CDR3 contains 13 residues.

This clonotype occurred many times. V is TRBV25-1 and J is TRBJ2-7; D is ambiguous. The CDR3 is 13 amino acids. Germline values: CDR1 MGHDK, CDR2 SYGVNS. V was trimmed by 7 bases and J by 0 bases, leaving 10 bases between them. The CDR3 sequence: CASTASSSYEQYF. As DNA, the CDR3 is TGTGCCAGCACGGCCTCCAGCTCCTACGAGCAGTACTTC.

This clonotype was found many times. This sequence joins TRBV7-6 and TRBJ2-1, with TRBD2 identical over 12 bases. CDR1 SGHVS and CDR2 FNYEAQ come from the germline V gene. With 5 bases clipped from V and 5 bases from J, the junction kept 4 bases outside the gene matches. The CDR3 contains 15 residues. CDR3 nucleotide sequence: TGTGCCAGCAGCCTAGGACTAGCGGGGAACAATGAGCAGTTCTTC. This sequence encodes CASSLGLAGNNEQFF.

V gene TRBV29-1 combines with J gene TRBJ2-1; 10 nucleotides align to TRBD2. Trimming took 3 bases from V and 8 from J; bases not matched to a gene: 7. Germline lookup yields CDR1 SQVTM and CDR2 ANQGSEA. This CDR3 has 14 amino acids. The CDR3 reads CSVEKAGGQDEQFF. DNA for the CDR3: TGCAGCGTTGAGAAAGCGGGAGGGCAGGATGAGCAGTTCTTC.

The gene calls are TRBV5-1 and TRBJ2-3; D not certain. CDR1 is SGHRS, CDR2 YFSETQ, per germline. The CDR3 consists of 13 residues. Trimming stripped 3 bases from V and 1 base from J, with 6 bases between. Written as DNA, the CDR3 is TGCGCCAGCAGCTGGCCGGGCACAGATACGCAGTATTTT. Translation: CASSWPGTDTQYF.

V and J are TRBV7-2 and TRBJ2-3; 8 positions agree with TRBD1. The CDR3 is 17 residues long. The V segment lost 5 bases and the J segment 1 base; nucleotides outside the gene matches: 11. CDR1 is SGHTA and CDR2 is FQGNSA in the germline V gene. The CDR3 loop reads CASSPGQGRGRTDTQYF. For the CDR3, the DNA is TGTGCCAGCAGCCCAGGACAGGGCCGAGGGCGCACAGATACGCAGTATTTT. The variable domain in full, with the rest retrieved from reference TRBV7-2 and TRBJ2-3, is GAGVSQSPSNKVTEKGKDVELRCDPISGHTALYWYRQSLGQGLEFLIYFQGNSAPDKSGLPSDRFSAERTGGSVSTLTIQRTQQEDSAVYLCASSPGQGRGRTDTQYFGPGTRLTVL.

This clonotype was seen more than once but under ten times. The chain joins TRBV29-1 to TRBJ1-1; perhaps TRBD1 as D (5 bases). Germline values: CDR1 SQVTM, CDR2 ANQGSEA. The CDR3 loop spans 16 amino acids. V was clipped by 0 bases and J by 4 bases, with 18 bases between them. The CDR3 DNA sequence: TGCAGCGTTGAAGAAATGGCACGGGGCTTAGGCACTGAAGCTTTCTTT. Amino acid sequence: CSVEEMARGLGTEAFF.

This clonotype was counted at least ten times. J is TRBJ1-2 and V is TRBV12-3 or TRBV12-4, with D possibly being TRBD1 (6 bases). The CDR3 length is 15 residues. The V end lost 1 base, the J end lost 4 bases, and 13 bases lay between the germline ends. The CDR3 protein is CASSLGQELIYGYTF. In DNA, the CDR3 is TGTGCCAGCAGTTTAGGACAGGAATTGATCTATGGCTACACCTTC.